This TCR beta chain comes out of a study of T-cell reconstitution after alpha-beta-depleted transplantation in children. General study points: The high TCRbeta diversity at day 60 in some patients came from surviving recipient T cells and thymic progenitors. At one year after transplant, newly produced T cells mostly accounted for T-cell counts and diversity. Expanded graft clones, several hundred of them, were reportedly the source of alpha-beta T cells about two months after transplant.

With 2 bases clipped from V and 1 base from J, the junction kept 8 bases outside the gene matches. Looked up from germline, CDR1 is SGHRS and CDR2 is YFSETQ. This CDR3 spans 17 amino acids. As it was prepared, the TCRbeta library received unique molecular identifiers. In TCRdb, the PCR reads were re-called with MiXCR into one record per CDR3 protein. The repertoire holds 250,000 to 300,000 distinct CDR3 sequences, with 6% to 10% as singletons. This clonotype was detected many times. Antigen specificity is unknown. This sequence joins TRBV5-1 and TRBJ2-2; 7 nucleotides align to TRBD1. The sequence came from a female patient aged 2 to 10 who had a stem cell transplant for Fanconi anemia, so the T cells may come from the graft donor. The specimen comprised peripheral blood, sampled 360 days after TCRalphabeta/CD19-depleted stem cell transplant. The CDR3 region has the DNA TGCGCCAGCAGCTTCCTCACAGGGGAAGGGAACACCGGGGAGCTGTTTTTT. Protein product: CASSFLTGEGNTGELFF.